These 22 T cell receptor beta chains came from one sample sequenced in a study of neurological immune-mediated disorders. TCRdb processed the 5' RACE reads anew with MiXCR; each CDR3 protein has one entry. The sample includes 55,000 to 70,000 distinct CDR3 sequences, roughly 10% seen only once; the top ten take about 6.6%. Documented time point: longitudinal time-point 1 (baseline). Sequenced material: PBMCs. Receptors originate from a male donor with HTLV-1-associated myelopathy (HAM/TSP).

This clonotype was observed at least ten times. The J gene is TRBJ2-1, the V gene TRBV7-8; possibly TRBD2 for D (5 bases). The V and J ends lost 1 base and 4 bases respectively, with 11 bases between them. Germline-derived CDR1 and CDR2 are SGHVS and FQNEAQ. The CDR3 runs to 15 residues. The CDR3 DNA is TGTGCCAGCAGCTTAGGTTCTAGCTCTTACAATGAGCAGTTCTTC. Protein: CASSLGSSSYNEQFF.

The chain is built from TRBV20-1 and TRBJ2-5; 8 bases line up with TRBD2. J was trimmed by 5 bases and V by 0 bases; bases with no gene match: 5. This CDR3 is 14 amino acids long. Germline CDR1 DFQATT, CDR2 SNEGSKA (reference sequence). CDR3 in amino acids: CSARDPGGRETQYF. The CDR3 DNA reads as TGCAGTGCTAGAGATCCGGGGGGGCGGGAGACCCAGTACTTC.

This clonotype ranks as medium-sized (0.01 to 0.1%). V and J are TRBV5-1 and TRBJ2-3; D remains unclear. Germline values: CDR1 SGHRS, CDR2 YFSETQ. Trimming pared 1 base from V and 2 bases from J, leaving 8 bases between. This CDR3 comprises 14 residues. The CDR3 DNA follows: TGCGCCAGCAGCTTGACGACTTCCACAGATACGCAGTATTTT. Amino acids: CASSLTTSTDTQYF.

This clonotype has at least ten counts. V gene TRBV4-3 combines with J gene TRBJ1-1; D not resolved. This CDR3 contains 14 residues. Germline V lookup: CDR1 LGHNA, CDR2 YSLEER. V was pared by 1 base and J by 4 bases, with 10 bases between. The CDR3 DNA reads as TGCGCCAGCAGCCAAGCAAAGGGCATCACTGAAGCTTTCTTT. Protein sequence: CASSQAKGITEAFF.

This clonotype was counted many times. The V gene is TRBV6-2 or TRBV6-3, the J gene TRBJ2-2; D gene uncertain. The CDR3 sequence is 16 residues long. Germline V lookup: CDR1 MNHEY, CDR2 SVGEGT. V was trimmed by 2 bases and J by 2 bases, leaving 12 bases between them. The CDR3 nucleotides are TGTGCCAGCAGTTACGACGGCGGACCCAACACCGGGGAGCTGTTTTTT. It encodes CASSYDGGPNTGELFF.

This clonotype has at least ten counts. The rearrangement joins TRBV7-2 to TRBJ1-5, with 9 nucleotides matching TRBD1. Germline V gene lookup returns CDR1 SGHTA and CDR2 FQGNSA. V shed 5 bases, J shed 4 bases, and the junction held 6 bases outside the gene matches. The CDR3 has 15 amino acids. The DNA of the CDR3 is TGTGCCAGCAGCCTGGGACAGGGATTGAATCAGCCCCAGCATTTT. As protein: CASSLGQGLNQPQHF.

Many counts were recorded for this clonotype. The CDR3 region is CSAPSGTGGLGSEQYF. The CDR3 nucleotides read TGCAGTGCCCCCTCCGGGACAGGGGGTTTGGGCTCCGAGCAGTACTTC. The rearrangement uses TRBV20-1 and TRBJ2-7; 11 bases are a match to TRBD1. Germline assignment: CDR1 DFQATT and CDR2 SNEGSKA (reference sequence). V dropped 6 bases and J dropped 6; count of bases not matched to a gene: 16. The CDR3 has 16 residues.

The sample holds many counts of this clonotype. The V call is TRBV5-1, the J call TRBJ2-3, with D possibly TRBD2 on 6 matching bases. Between the trimmed V and J ends, which lost 2 bases and 2 bases, there was a span of 12 bases. Germline CDR1 reads SGHRS; CDR2 reads YFSETQ. The CDR3 is 15 residues long. CDR3 amino acids: CASSFGTLATDTQYF. For the CDR3, the DNA is TGCGCCAGCAGCTTTGGGACTCTCGCCACAGATACGCAGTATTTT.

This clonotype has at least ten counts. The V and J genes are TRBV29-1 and TRBJ2-1; 7 bases are shared with TRBD2. Germline V gives CDR1 SQVTM, CDR2 ANQGSEA. CDR3 size: 14 residues. With 6 bases clipped from V and 7 bases from J, the junction kept 12 bases outside the gene matches. Here the CDR3 DNA reads TGCAGCGTCGTGGGGAACATGGGAGGGAATGAGCAGTTCTTC. It encodes CSVVGNMGGNEQFF.

Ten or more counts support this clonotype. V is TRBV25-1 and J is TRBJ2-1, with D tentatively TRBD1 (6 bases). There are 13 residues in the CDR3. Trimming left V 8 bases short and J 8 bases short, with 16 bases between. Looked up from germline, CDR1 is MGHDK and CDR2 is SYGVNS. The DNA for the CDR3 is TGTGCCAGCGGGCACAGGGATTTTGATGAGCAGTTCTTC. The encoded protein is CASGHRDFDEQFF.

This clonotype was picked up many times. J is TRBJ2-3 and V is TRBV20-1; the match to TRBD2 covers 14 bases. Germline V CDR1 and CDR2: DFQATT, SNEGSKA (reference sequence). Trimming cost V 4 bases and J 7 bases; bases outside gene matches: 7. CDR3 length: 15 amino acids. The CDR3 nucleotides are TGCAGTGCTACGACTAGCGGGGGGGCCATTAATACGCAGTATTTT. This gives the protein CSATTSGGAINTQYF.

This clonotype was picked up many times. The chain recombines TRBV11-3 with TRBJ2-1; 11 nucleotides match TRBD2. J gave up 1 base and V 4 bases, and 3 bases lay outside the gene matches. The CDR3 has 16 amino acids. CDR1 is SGHNT, CDR2 YENEEA, per germline. This CDR3 is CASSSVAGGSYNEQFF. The CDR3 bases are TGTGCCAGCAGCTCCGTAGCGGGGGGGTCCTACAATGAGCAGTTCTTC.

This clonotype was recorded at least ten times. The V and J genes are TRBV3-1 and TRBJ2-2; 7 positions match TRBD1. With V trimmed by 4 bases and J by 2 bases, 4 bases remained unmatched. The CDR3 sequence is 15 residues long. The V gene's germline CDR1 is LGHDT and CDR2 YNNKEL (reference sequence). The CDR3 nucleotides are TGTGCCAGCAGCCGTAGACAGGGTAACACCGGGGAGCTGTTTTTT. Residues: CASSRRQGNTGELFF.

This clonotype was seen repeatedly, ten times or more. The chain is built from TRBV7-2 and TRBJ1-2; D ambiguous. The germline CDR1 and CDR2 sequences are SGHTA and FQGNSA. Trimming took off 5 bases at V and 0 bases at J, with 13 bases between the two ends. The CDR3 extends over 15 amino acids. In DNA form, the CDR3 reads TGTGCCAGCAGCCCCGTCGGATTCGCTAACTATGGCTACACCTTC. Translating it yields CASSPVGFANYGYTF.

This clonotype appeared a few times. The V and J genes are TRBV20-1 and TRBJ1-5, with 9 bases that match TRBD1. Germline CDR1 and CDR2: DFQATT and SNEGSKA (reference sequence). This CDR3 is built from 16 residues. The V gene end was trimmed by 3 bases and the J gene end by 2 bases; junction bases not matched to a gene: 8. The CDR3 spells CSASALQGAGNQPQHF. The CDR3 nucleotides read TGCAGTGCTAGCGCGCTACAGGGGGCTGGCAATCAGCCCCAGCATTTT.

The sample holds a few counts of this clonotype. The CDR3 region is CASSPTLGPTDTQYF. The CDR3 DNA reads as TGCGCCAGCAGCCCGACGCTTGGACCCACAGATACGCAGTATTTT. The V call is TRBV4-1, the J call TRBJ2-3; D not certain. CDR1 MGHRA and CDR2 YSYEKL come from the germline V gene. This CDR3 region has 15 residues. The V and J ends lost 4 bases and 2 bases respectively, with 13 bases between them.

This clonotype was recorded at least ten times. This chain links TRBV5-6 with TRBJ2-1; weak D call: TRBD2 (6 bases). Germline V CDR1 and CDR2: SGHDT, YYEEEE. This CDR3 is 14 amino acids long. With 0 bases removed from V and 10 bases from J, the gap between germline ends came to 14 bases. DNA of the CDR3: TGTGCCAGCAGCTTGGGGGGACTCCCTCGGGAGCAGTTCTTC. This codes for CASSLGGLPREQFF.

This clonotype was counted ten times or more. The V gene is TRBV5-6, the J gene TRBJ2-5, with 7 positions matching TRBD1. Germline CDR1 is SGHDT and CDR2 is YYEEEE. Trimming took 4 bases from V and 0 from J; bases not matched to a gene: 9. The CDR3 covers 16 residues. The CDR3 is CASSPISGQDQETQYF. The DNA of the CDR3 is TGTGCCAGCAGCCCAATTTCCGGACAGGACCAAGAGACCCAGTACTTC.

This clonotype came up many times. The chain employs TRBV7-9 and TRBJ1-1; a weak D match, TRBD1 (5 bases). Germline V gene data show CDR1 as SEHNR and CDR2 as FQNEAQ (reference sequence). The CDR3 sequence is 14 residues long. Trimming removed 2 bases at V and 3 bases at J, with 10 bases between. CDR3 sequence reads: CASSLSQVYTEAFF. CDR3 bases: TGTGCCAGCAGCTTATCACAGGTATACACTGAAGCTTTCTTT.

This clonotype was seen many times. The chain combines TRBV5-1 with TRBJ2-3; 7 bases are shared with TRBD2. Germline-derived CDR1 and CDR2 are SGHRS and YFSETQ. V dropped 1 base and J dropped 6; count of bases not matched to a gene: 8. The CDR3 contains 15 residues. The CDR3 DNA sequence: TGCGCCAGCAGCTTGCTAGCGGAGAGTGGGGATACGCAGTATTTT. Amino acid sequence: CASSLLAESGDTQYF.

In this sample, this clonotype turned up many times. The rearrangement uses TRBV5-1 and TRBJ2-1, with 11 bases fitting TRBD2. After removal of 6 bases from V and 8 bases from J, the junction contained 10 bases not matched to a gene. Per germline, CDR1 SGHRS and CDR2 YFSETQ. The CDR3 runs to 15 residues. CDR3 region: CASMRSGGAGDEQFF. The CDR3 DNA follows: TGCGCCAGCATGCGTAGCGGGGGGGCGGGGGATGAGCAGTTCTTC.

This clonotype was picked up many times. The chain carries TRBV5-6 and TRBJ2-1, with TRBD1 matching over 9 bases. V lost 1 base to trimming and J lost 2 bases; unmatched junction nucleotides: 7. CDR3 length: 17 amino acids. The germline CDR1 and CDR2 sequences are SGHDT and YYEEEE. CDR3 sequence: CASSLLAGTGPYNEQFF. The CDR3 DNA is TGTGCCAGCAGCTTGCTGGCCGGGACAGGGCCCTACAATGAGCAGTTCTTC.